This T cell receptor beta chain derives from a study of blood T cell repertoires in COVID-19 (dated by TCRdb to the early 2020s). In the study overall: Samples covering the acute and convalescent phases of COVID-19 were provided by collaborators in the United States, Italy and Spain. The prospective study material was composed of cDNA or gDNA derived from T cells, B-cell-depleted T cells, or PBMCs. The repertoires were released in a freely available public database intended as a resource for research on the immune response to SARS-CoV-2. Samples were obtained from the ongoing ImmuneRACE study (first 160 participants) and from over 1,000 subjects provided by 6 global collaborators. Subjects who had been exposed to COVID-19, were actively infected with it, or had recovered from it provided the deeply sampled blood TCRbeta repertoires that made up the dataset. Where available, HLA class I and class II types were obtained from metadata supplied by the sample provider rather than from assay-based typing. The sample metadata nearly always contained a de-identified subject ID, COVID-19 status, age in years and sex.

Regarding this clone: Its binding antigen is unknown. No base-level quality is on record; no much larger clone is a single base apart.

Spanning cysteine to phenylalanine, the CDR3 consists of 16 amino acids. Only the CDR3 region is kept as DNA, spanning 48 bases read in frame from base 1. V is pared back by 0 bases and J by 2 bases, with 11 bases lying between the germline termini. The germline V gene encodes CDR1 SGHRS and CDR2 YFSETQ. TCRbeta CDR3 regions were amplified from genomic DNA using the immunoSEQ Assay, a bias-controlled multiplex PCR. In the original analysis: The number of nucleated cells in each sample was estimated from the amplification of reference gene primers within the assay. To quantify the absolute abundance of each unique TCRbeta CDR3 rearrangement, sequence reads were collapsed and filtered. For each sample, productive Simpson clonality was calculated by taking the square root of Simpson's diversity index across productive rearrangements. Drawn from immuneACCESS, this table holds only the in-frame rearrangements with V and J called that TCRdb kept. Clones are partly lost; checked studies trace under half to an unresolved V gene and leave the rest unexplained. V and J calls and clone size are given by that table; D and trimming were obtained from the DNA. Within this sample are 45,000 to 65,000 clones, with roughly 84% of them counted one time only. The ten top clones hold 7% to 9.5% of the sample.

Points the paper makes about the study in general: The amount of clinical and demographic metadata varied by source and participant and was provided uncurated.

Each collaborating institution followed its own protocols to collect whole blood in K2EDTA tubes. For TCRbeta analysis, collaborator samples were shipped as frozen whole blood, as isolated PBMCs, or as DNA extracted from either sample type. The source is a man aged 45-65 years with active COVID-19. The rearrangement combines TRBV5-1 with TRBJ1-4; the D segment could be TRBD1, given 6 matching bases. The specimen was peripheral blood. At the DNA level, the sequence is TGCGCCAGCAGCTTGGGAGGGACAAGTACTAATGAAAAACTGTTTTTT. Translated, it gives CASSLGGTSTNEKLFF.